The 17 T cell receptor beta chains given below trace back to one sample, sequenced in a study of T cells in Graves' hyperthyroidism and ophthalmopathy. TCR beta CDR3 region amplification was performed from RNA transcripts. With the HTBI primer set, the TCR CDR3 went through a first round of RT-PCR. From the multiplex PCR reads, TCRdb called clonotypes with MiXCR, one entry per CDR3 protein. The data hold 380,000 or so distinct CDR3 sequences, with about 13% observed a single time. What was sequenced was blood. Receptors originate from a man aged 25-45 years with Graves' hyperthyroidism that later progressed to Graves' ophthalmopathy.

This clonotype was counted at least ten times. The chain joins TRBV7-9 to TRBJ2-1; unclear D gene. Germline assignment: CDR1 SEHNR and CDR2 FQNEAQ (reference sequence). The V end was cut by 2 bases, the J end by 0 bases, with 8 bases between. CDR3 length: 15 residues. The DNA for the CDR3 is TGTGCCAGCAGCTTATCAGTTAGCTCCTACAATGAGCAGTTCTTC. It encodes CASSLSVSSYNEQFF.

This clonotype appeared many times. The genes are TRBV7-2 and TRBJ1-2; D gene unclear. Trimming cost V 1 base and J 3 bases, with 12 bases left between them. Germline CDR1 and CDR2: SGHTA and FQGNSA. This CDR3 spans 15 amino acids. CDR3 DNA sequence: TGTGCCAGCAGCTTAGTTCACCTCAACCACTATGGCTACACCTTC. Translating it yields CASSLVHLNHYGYTF. Based on the CDR3 plus reference TRBV7-2 and TRBJ1-2, the full variable domain is GAGVSQSPSNKVTEKGKDVELRCDPISGHTALYWYRQSLGQGLEFLIYFQGNSAPDKSGLPSDRFSAERTGGSVSTLTIQRTQQEDSAVYLCASSLVHLNHYGYTFGSGTRLTVV.

This clonotype turned up a few times. The chain joins TRBV30 to TRBJ2-1, with TRBD2 matching 7 bases. This CDR3 is built from 12 residues. Germline V gene data show CDR1 as GTSNPN and CDR2 as SVGIG (reference sequence). V gave up 4 bases and J gave up 15 bases; unmatched junction bases: 12. CDR3 DNA sequence: TGTGCCTGGAACGGGGGGTCCCCGGTAGGGTTCTTC. This sequence encodes CAWNGGSPVGFF.

The V gene is TRBV3-1, the J gene TRBJ2-6; D possibly corresponds to TRBD2 (5 bases). From germline, CDR1 is LGHDT and CDR2 YNNKEL (reference sequence). The V and J ends lost 1 base and 1 base respectively, with 8 bases between them. The CDR3 totals 16 residues. The CDR3 region has the DNA TGTGCCAGCAGCCAAGCTGGGAGATCTGGGGCCAACGTCCTGACTTTC. It specifies CASSQAGRSGANVLTF.

This chain joins TRBV3-1 and TRBJ2-2; D unclear. CDR1 LGHDT and CDR2 YNNKEL come from the germline V gene (reference sequence). V dropped 6 bases and J dropped 0 bases, with 8 bases sitting between them. The CDR3 has 14 amino acids. The CDR3 loop is CASRVTANTGELFF. CDR3 DNA: TGTGCCAGCAGGGTAACAGCGAACACCGGGGAGCTGTTTTTT.

This clonotype was counted only a few times. The rearrangement links TRBV6-1 to TRBJ1-5; D not resolved. Trimming pared 5 bases from V and 0 bases from J, leaving 14 bases between. The germline CDR1 and CDR2 sequences are MNHNS and SASEGT. The CDR3 covers 16 residues. This CDR3 is CASSLRGDYSNQPQHF. CDR3 bases: TGTGCCAGCAGTCTTCGGGGTGACTATAGCAATCAGCCCCAGCATTTT.

This clonotype was seen at least ten times. The chain combines TRBV24-1 with TRBJ2-7; 8 nucleotides align to TRBD1. Germline loops: CDR1 KGHDR, CDR2 SFDVKD. The ends lost 4 bases at V and 0 bases at J; junction bases unmatched: 19. The CDR3 is 20 amino acids. The CDR3 bases are TGTGCCACCAGTGACCCGTCGACAGGGGCCGCTCATTATCTCTCCTACGAGCAGTACTTC. The encoded protein is CATSDPSTGAAHYLSYEQYF.

This clonotype was recorded a few times. The V gene is TRBV9, the J gene TRBJ2-1; TRBD2 agrees at 9 bases. Germline V gives CDR1 SGDLS, CDR2 YYNGEE. V was pared by 0 bases and J by 7 bases, with 5 bases of the junction left unmatched. CDR3 length: 15 amino acids. CDR3 in amino acids: CASSVGGGAANEQFF. The DNA for the CDR3 is TGTGCCAGCAGCGTAGGCGGGGGGGCCGCGAATGAGCAGTTCTTC. Complete variable domain (other parts from reference TRBV9 and TRBJ2-1): DSGVTQTPKHLITATGQRVTLRCSPRSGDLSVYWYQQSLDQGLQFLIQYYNGEERAKGNILERFSAQQFPDLHSELNLSSLELGDSALYFCASSVGGGAANEQFFGPGTRLTVL.

The chain has TRBV11-3 and TRBJ2-5; 8 positions agree with TRBD1. Germline V gene data show CDR1 as SGHNT and CDR2 as YENEEA. V was clipped by 6 bases and J by 5 bases; unmatched bases: 5. The CDR3 loop spans 13 amino acids. The CDR3 loop reads CASRPRGRETQYF. Written as DNA, the CDR3 is TGTGCCAGCAGACCCAGGGGGCGGGAGACCCAGTACTTC.

The sample holds a few counts of this clonotype. V gene TRBV5-5 combines with J gene TRBJ1-1; D remains unclear. V gave up 1 base and J gave up 4 bases, with 17 bases separating them. CDR1 SGHKS and CDR2 YYEKEE come from the germline V gene (reference sequence). CDR3 size: 16 residues. CDR3 loop: CASSLTPRVESTEAFF. Written as DNA, the CDR3 is TGTGCCAGCAGCTTGACCCCGCGGGTAGAGAGCACTGAAGCTTTCTTT.

This clonotype has more than one count but fewer than ten. The V and J genes are TRBV9 and TRBJ1-5, with TRBD1 identical over 10 bases. CDR1 SGDLS and CDR2 YYNGEE come from the germline V gene. Trimming cost V 0 bases and J 3 bases; bases outside gene matches: 6. There are 17 residues in the CDR3. The CDR3 spells CASSVGTGGKDNQPQHF. The CDR3 DNA reads TGTGCCAGCAGCGTAGGGACAGGGGGGAAGGACAATCAGCCCCAGCATTTT.

The table lists this clonotype with many counts. The CDR3 is CASSTGGEETQYF. The CDR3 bases are TGTGCCAGCAGTACAGGGGGCGAGGAGACCCAGTACTTC. The V and J genes are TRBV28 and TRBJ2-5; TRBD1 matches at 9 bases. Germline assignment: CDR1 MDHEN and CDR2 SYDVKM. The V segment lost 5 bases and the J segment 5 bases; nucleotides outside the gene matches: 3. There are 13 residues in the CDR3.

The J gene is TRBJ1-6, the V gene TRBV5-1, with a possible D match to TRBD1 (5 bases). This CDR3 is 16 amino acids long. Germline loops: CDR1 SGHRS, CDR2 YFSETQ. V dropped 4 bases and J dropped 1 base, with 12 bases sitting between them. The CDR3 sequence is CASSPREGSYNSPLHF. CDR3 bases: TGCGCCAGCAGCCCCAGGGAAGGGTCCTATAATTCACCCCTCCACTTT.

Of note for this clonotype: Since a much larger clone is just one base distant, this may be a read error. This chain connects TRBV6-1 to TRBJ2-7; 7 bases are a match to TRBD1. After removal of 10 bases from V and 0 bases from J, the junction contained 3 bases not matched to a gene. This CDR3 spans 12 amino acids. CDR1 and CDR2 from the germline V gene are MNHNS and SASEGT. CDR3 amino acids: CANRDSSYEQYF. DNA for the CDR3: TGTGCCAACAGGGACAGCTCCTACGAGCAGTACTTC.

This clonotype occurred many times. The chain links TRBV6-1 to TRBJ1-2; D unresolved. Trimming took 5 bases from V and 4 from J, leaving 11 bases between them. Germline assignment: CDR1 MNHNS and CDR2 SASEGT. The CDR3 extends over 13 amino acids. The CDR3 is CASSRDTPYGYTF. In DNA, the CDR3 is TGTGCCAGCAGTCGTGATACACCCTATGGCTACACCTTC.

The chain is built from TRBV5-1 and TRBJ1-1, with D unclear. The V gene lost 4 bases and the J gene lost 3 bases, with 10 bases spanning the gap. Germline-derived CDR1 and CDR2 are SGHRS and YFSETQ. The CDR3 spans 13 residues. CDR3 amino acids: CASSKDGYTEAFF. CDR3 nucleotides: TGCGCCAGCAGCAAGGACGGATACACTGAAGCTTTCTTT.

Comment on this clonotype: One end of the junction does not line up with germline, which may come from a read error. The genes are TRBV2 and TRBJ1-5; D not resolved. Germline-derived CDR1 and CDR2 are SNHLY and FYNNEI. The CDR3 runs 13 residues. This CDR3 is CASNEARNQPQHF. The CDR3, as DNA: TGTGCCAGCAATGAAGCCAGGAATCAGCCCCAGCATTTT.